These T cell receptor beta chains were read from a single sample in a study of T cell clonotyping in hematopoietic cell transplantation. TCRdb's copy holds only in-frame clones and misses some; the assay was immunoSEQ multiplex PCR. The table records over 8,000 clones, almost 80% of them present only once. This material consisted of peripheral blood mononuclear cells, taken 180 days after allogeneic stem cell transplant. These receptors originate from a female patient aged 45 to 65 who had an allogeneic stem cell transplant from a related donor, so the T cells may come from the graft donor. Some clones in this sample may be carry-over from other donors' samples. CDR3s include the opening cysteine and the closing phenylalanine or tryptophan. Each record gives: CDR3 protein, CDR3 DNA, J gene, V gene, D gene, clone size. D genes are given only for firm matches. Size is stated for part of the rows, as once, few or many counts, or as a class when the clone is expanded.

cdr3_aa: CASMLNGELFF
cdr3_nt: TGTGCCAGCATGTTGAACGGGGAGCTGTTTTTT
j_call: TRBJ2-2
v_call: TRBV14
d_call: NA
clone_size: NA

cdr3_aa: CASSLTVRVYGYTF
cdr3_nt: TGTGCCAGCAGCTTAACCGTTAGGGTCTATGGCTACACCTTC
j_call: TRBJ1-2
v_call: TRBV7-3
d_call: NA
clone_size: NA

cdr3_aa: CASSVVAWETQYF
cdr3_nt: TGTGCCAGTAGTGTGGTAGCTTGGGAGACCCAGTACTTC
j_call: TRBJ2-5
v_call: TRBV19
d_call: NA
clone_size: NA

cdr3_aa: CAISESTFKNTEAFF
cdr3_nt: TGTGCCATCAGTGAGTCGACCTTTAAGAACACTGAAGCTTTCTTT
j_call: TRBJ1-1
v_call: TRBV10-3
d_call: NA
clone_size: NA

cdr3_aa: CAWRIWRNTEAFF
cdr3_nt: TGTGCCTGGAGGATCTGGAGGAACACTGAAGCTTTCTTT
j_call: TRBJ1-1
v_call: TRBV30
d_call: NA
clone_size: NA

cdr3_aa: CASSGEGFPGGGYTF
cdr3_nt: TGTGCCAGTAGTGGCGAGGGATTTCCCGGCGGTGGCTACACCTTC
j_call: TRBJ1-2
v_call: TRBV19
d_call: NA
clone_size: NA

cdr3_aa: CAIRTTEAPYSPLHF
cdr3_nt: TGTGCCATCAGAACGACAGAGGCCCCTTATTCACCCCTCCACTTT
j_call: TRBJ1-6
v_call: TRBV10-3
d_call: NA
clone_size: NA

cdr3_aa: CASSPLGGNIQYF
cdr3_nt: TGTGCCAGCAGTCCGTTGGGGGGGAACATTCAGTACTTC
j_call: TRBJ2-4
v_call: TRBV6-5
d_call: TRBD2
clone_size: NA

cdr3_aa: CASSYTPPRGAGNQPQHF
cdr3_nt: TGTGCCAGCAGCTACACCCCCCCCAGGGGCGCTGGCAATCAGCCCCAGCATTTT
j_call: TRBJ1-5
v_call: TRBV27
d_call: NA
clone_size: NA

cdr3_aa: CASRARDKTPLEQYF
cdr3_nt: TGTGCCAGCAGGGCCCGGGACAAAACCCCCCTCGAGCAGTACTTC
j_call: TRBJ2-7
v_call: TRBV2
d_call: NA
clone_size: NA

cdr3_aa: CASNLSGVGGDTQYF
cdr3_nt: TGTGCCAGCAATCTTAGCGGGGTGGGAGGCGATACGCAGTATTTT
j_call: TRBJ2-3
v_call: TRBV27
d_call: TRBD2
clone_size: NA

cdr3_aa: CSVGALGPGNTIYF
cdr3_nt: TGCAGCGTTGGAGCACTGGGACCTGGAAACACCATATATTTT
j_call: TRBJ1-3
v_call: TRBV29-1
d_call: NA
clone_size: NA

cdr3_aa: CASSLVGTAGEKLFF
cdr3_nt: TGCGCCAGCAGCTTGGTGGGGACAGCAGGTGAAAAACTGTTTTTT
j_call: TRBJ1-4
v_call: TRBV5-1
d_call: TRBD1
clone_size: NA

cdr3_aa: CASSPVGGGEQYF
cdr3_nt: TGTGCCAGCAGCCCTGTGGGTGGGGGGGAGCAGTACTTC
j_call: TRBJ2-7
v_call: TRBV4-2
d_call: NA
clone_size: NA

cdr3_aa: CAISAGNTIYF
cdr3_nt: TGTGCCATCAGTGCTGGAAACACCATATATTTT
j_call: TRBJ1-3
v_call: TRBV10-3
d_call: NA
clone_size: NA

cdr3_aa: CASTPDSYGYTF
cdr3_nt: TGTGCCAGCACCCCGGACAGCTATGGCTACACCTTC
j_call: TRBJ1-2
v_call: TRBV7-2
d_call: NA
clone_size: NA

cdr3_aa: CASSQDSVGDEQYF
cdr3_nt: TGTGCCAGCAGCCAAGATTCGGTTGGGGACGAGCAGTACTTC
j_call: TRBJ2-7
v_call: TRBV4-2
d_call: NA
clone_size: NA

cdr3_aa: CASSFRTGTSNEKLFF
cdr3_nt: TGTGCCAGCAGCTTTAGAACAGGGACCTCAAATGAAAAACTGTTTTTT
j_call: TRBJ1-4
v_call: TRBV5-6
d_call: NA
clone_size: NA

cdr3_aa: CSVVTNYGYTF
cdr3_nt: TGCAGCGTTGTGACTAACTATGGCTACACCTTC
j_call: TRBJ1-2
v_call: TRBV29-1
d_call: NA
clone_size: NA

cdr3_aa: CASSFRTGRHSNQPQHF
cdr3_nt: TGTGCCAGCAGCTTCAGGACAGGGAGACATAGCAATCAGCCCCAGCATTTT
j_call: TRBJ1-5
v_call: TRBV7-2
d_call: TRBD1
clone_size: NA

cdr3_aa: CASSQDRRGSGSGELFF
cdr3_nt: TGTGCCAGCAGCCAAGATCGGCGGGGCTCGGGGTCCGGGGAGCTGTTTTTT
j_call: TRBJ2-2
v_call: TRBV14
d_call: NA
clone_size: NA

cdr3_aa: CASSLEGTDNSPLHF
cdr3_nt: TGTGCCAGCAGCTTAGAAGGGACGGACAATTCACCCCTCCACTTT
j_call: TRBJ1-6
v_call: TRBV7-8
d_call: NA
clone_size: NA

cdr3_aa: CASSYSWQGNGPQHF
cdr3_nt: TGTGCCAGCAGTTACTCGTGGCAGGGCAATGGGCCCCAGCATTTT
j_call: TRBJ1-5
v_call: TRBV6-5
d_call: NA
clone_size: NA

cdr3_aa: CASTISEFTGELFF
cdr3_nt: TGTGCCAGCACTATTAGCGAATTCACCGGGGAGCTGTTTTTT
j_call: TRBJ2-2
v_call: TRBV6-1
d_call: NA
clone_size: NA

cdr3_aa: CASSPGQGSNQPQHF
cdr3_nt: TGCGCCAGCAGCCCGGGACAGGGAAGCAATCAGCCCCAGCATTTT
j_call: TRBJ1-5
v_call: TRBV4-3
d_call: TRBD1
clone_size: NA

cdr3_aa: CASSQVFRVKTHGYTF
cdr3_nt: TGCGCCAGCAGCCAAGTCTTTCGGGTGAAGACACATGGCTACACCTTC
j_call: TRBJ1-2
v_call: TRBV4-3
d_call: NA
clone_size: few

cdr3_aa: CAISETTGVGYTF
cdr3_nt: TGTGCCATCAGTGAGACGACGGGGGTCGGCTACACCTTC
j_call: TRBJ1-2
v_call: TRBV10-3
d_call: NA
clone_size: NA

cdr3_aa: CASSGNFEAFF
cdr3_nt: TGTGCCAGTAGCGGGAACTTTGAAGCTTTCTTT
j_call: TRBJ1-1
v_call: TRBV19
d_call: NA
clone_size: NA

cdr3_aa: CASSGSGASANYGYTF
cdr3_nt: TGTGCCAGCAGCGGATCAGGGGCGTCTGCTAACTATGGCTACACCTTC
j_call: TRBJ1-2
v_call: TRBV7-3
d_call: NA
clone_size: NA

cdr3_aa: CASSLEAEQYRRLTDTQYF
cdr3_nt: TGTGCCAGCAGCTTAGAAGCGGAACAATACCGACGCCTCACAGATACGCAGTATTTT
j_call: TRBJ2-3
v_call: TRBV11-2
d_call: NA
clone_size: NA

cdr3_aa: CASSGTGGISGANVLTF
cdr3_nt: TGTGCCAGCAGTGGGACAGGGGGCATCTCTGGGGCCAACGTCCTGACTTTC
j_call: TRBJ2-6
v_call: TRBV6-1
d_call: TRBD1
clone_size: NA

cdr3_aa: CASSRTGYNSPLHF
cdr3_nt: TGTGCCAGCAGCCGCACAGGCTATAATTCACCCCTCCACTTT
j_call: TRBJ1-6
v_call: TRBV7-2
d_call: NA
clone_size: NA